This entry describes one TCR beta chain. Its specific antigen is unknown. Per-base qualities were not stored, and no clone one base away is much larger. Receptor libraries were prepared by multiplex PCR. These reads were obtained on an Illumina HiSeq 4000. CDR3 regions were amplified by Arm-PCR with iRepertoire HTBI primers to construct TCR beta libraries. Gel purification was performed on PCR products prior to sequencing. The study's processing was this. Across samples, about 64 TRBV and 12 to 15 TRBJ segments were identified and used for gene usage analysis of CDR3 amino acid clonotypes. COPE and FqMerger were used to merge filtered high-quality paired reads into contigs. BLAST was used to align contigs to the IMGT TRBV, TRBD and TRBJ reference genes, and CDR3 was defined following IMGT. Highly expanded clones were defined as clonotypes with a frequency above 0.1%. Shannon entropy was used to measure repertoire diversity, and the Gini coefficient was used to measure V-J evenness. Public clonotypes were defined as clonotypes shared by more than one individual. Clones were called with MiXCR by TCRdb after fastp trimmed the public reads at Q25, and only in-frame beta chains were retained. Each entry is one CDR3 protein sequence, shown with its most common DNA and genes. V and J calls and clone size were set by TCRdb, not the authors. The table for this sample lists about 310,000 distinct CDR3 sequences; approximately 20% of them were counted only once. The top ten hold more than 55% of the sample.

The record originates from a study of regulatory T cells in long-lasting Graves disease (dated by TCRdb to the early 2020s). As for the study more broadly: Persistent Graves' disease meant more than 5 years of antithyroid drug treatment with TSH receptor autoantibodies that stayed positive. This study used TCR sequencing and RNA sequencing of peripheral blood to compare persistent Graves' disease patients against newly diagnosed Graves' disease patients. The study was registered as a clinical trial and conducted in China. TCR sequencing covered around 13 persistent and roughly 20 newly diagnosed Graves' disease patients, 33 samples in total. Persistent Graves' disease patients in the clinical cohort had taken antithyroid drugs for roughly ten years on average.

The sample's time point label, in plain terms: persistent/refractory GD, antithyroid drugs over 5 years with positive TRAb. For both TCR sequencing and RNA sequencing, RNA was extracted from PBMCs using TRIzol. The diagnosis of Graves' disease followed American Thyroid Association guidelines. Patients were recruited from an endocrinology department in Xi'an, China. From each patient, around 9 milliliters of peripheral blood was collected into an EDTA anticoagulant tube. Ficoll Paque Plus density gradient separation was used to isolate PBMCs, and no additional T cell sorting was done. An Agilent 2100 Bioanalyzer and agarose gel were used to check RNA quality, and a NanoDrop 2000 was used to measure RNA concentration. What the study reported, not specific to this receptor: As a limitation, the authors acknowledged that the small sample size may reduce accuracy. Persistent patients shared more public clonotypes among themselves (under 3,000) than newly diagnosed patients did (about 1,000). Only peripheral blood was studied, because thyroid tissue, the primary lesion, was inaccessible. Persistent Graves' disease patients showed lower TCR Shannon entropy and fewer highly expanded clones than newly diagnosed patients, suggesting clonal expansion. Only the TCR beta chain was sequenced and analyzed.

Sequences were derived from peripheral blood mononuclear cells (PBMCs), sampled when the disease was refractory, from a patient treated with antithyroid drugs. This clonotype originated in a female donor with Graves disease.

The DNA reads as follows: TGTGCCAGTACCCGTATAGATGGGACAGGGGTTGACACTGAAGCTTTCTTT. Its product reads: CASTRIDGTGVDTEAFF. The sequence is built from TRBV19 and TRBJ1-1, with 10 bases matching TRBD1. Including the terminal cysteine and phenylalanine, the CDR3 comprises 17 residues. The only DNA kept is the CDR3, 51 bases in frame from the first base. The germline V gene (reference sequence) sets CDR1 to LNHDA and CDR2 to SQIVND. V loses 7 bases at its end and J loses 3 bases; junction bases beyond the gene matches: 14.